This entry lists 16 T cell receptor beta chains sequenced from one sample in a study of blood T cell repertoires in COVID-19. Assay used: immunoSEQ multiplex PCR; TCRdb lists only in-frame clones, some missing. The sample records 150,000 to 200,000 clones, approximately 85% being singletons. The sample comprised peripheral blood. The receptors derive from a man aged 60 to 75 with active or convalescent COVID-19.

This clone was observed a handful of times. The V and J genes are TRBV18 and TRBJ2-5; the match to TRBD1 covers 7 bases. The CDR3 totals 14 residues. Germline V gives CDR1 KGHSH, CDR2 LQKENI. Trimming at V came to 2 bases and at J to 5 bases, leaving 5 bases not matched to a gene. CDR3 nucleotide sequence: TGTGCCAGCTCACCAGAGGGGGCCGTGGAGACCCAGTACTTC. Translated: CASSPEGAVETQYF.

This chain uses TRBV29-1 with TRBJ2-5; 9 nucleotides line up with TRBD1. V lost 5 bases to trimming and J lost 5 bases; unmatched junction nucleotides: 3. Germline loops: CDR1 SQVTM, CDR2 ANQGSEA. This CDR3 region has 12 residues. Here the CDR3 reads CSVRDRAETQYF. The CDR3 nucleotides read TGCAGCGTTCGGGACAGGGCTGAGACCCAGTACTTC.

The chain recombines TRBV7-2 with TRBJ2-5, with D uncertain. The V end lost 2 bases, the J end lost 2 bases, and 6 bases lay between the germline ends. The length of the CDR3 is 13 residues. Germline values: CDR1 SGHTA, CDR2 FQGNSA. CDR3 region: CASSLSQQETQYF. CDR3 DNA: TGTGCCAGCAGCTTAAGTCAGCAAGAGACCCAGTACTTC. The whole variable domain, remainder taken from reference TRBV7-2 and TRBJ2-5, is GAGVSQSPSNKVTEKGKDVELRCDPISGHTALYWYRQSLGQGLEFLIYFQGNSAPDKSGLPSDRFSAERTGGSVSTLTIQRTQQEDSAVYLCASSLSQQETQYFGPGTRLLVL.

This clone occurred a few times. The gene calls are TRBV2 and TRBJ2-1; D possibly corresponds to TRBD1 (5 bases). The CDR3 runs 14 residues. Germline CDR1 SNHLY, CDR2 FYNNEI. Trimming took 2 bases from V and 6 from J, leaving 11 bases between them. The CDR3 region is CASSERGWVNEQFF. Here the CDR3 DNA reads TGTGCCAGCAGTGAAAGGGGCTGGGTCAATGAGCAGTTCTTC.

The chain recombines TRBV6-1 with TRBJ1-2; no definite D call. From germline, CDR1 is MNHNS and CDR2 SASEGT. The CDR3 length is 13 residues. Trimming stripped 0 bases from V and 13 bases from J, with 15 bases between. The CDR3 sequence: CASSEALPSGSTF. The CDR3 nucleotides read TGTGCCAGCAGTGAAGCGCTTCCCTCGGGTTCCACCTTC.

The chain employs TRBV3-1 (or the pseudogene TRBV3-2) and TRBJ1-1; 10 bases fit TRBD1. This CDR3 comprises 16 residues. Germline V lookup: CDR1 LGHDT, CDR2 YNNKEL (reference sequence). The V segment lost 0 bases and the J segment 6 bases; nucleotides outside the gene matches: 7. CDR3 DNA: TGTGCCAGCAGCCAAGATCTGGGGACAGGGGTGGCTGAAGCTTTCTTT. It codes for CASSQDLGTGVAEAFF.

The CDR3 sequence: CASQTGVGNTIYF. The CDR3 nucleotides read TGTGCCAGCCAGACCGGGGTAGGGAACACCATATATTTT. The genes are TRBV19 and TRBJ1-3, with unresolved D. The CDR3 sequence is 13 residues long. Trimming stripped 9 bases from V and 7 bases from J, with 16 bases between. The germline gives CDR1 LNHDA, CDR2 SQIVND (reference sequence). Full variable domain (rest looked up from reference TRBV19 and TRBJ1-3): DGGITQSPKYLFRKEGQNVTLSCEQNLNHDAMYWYRQDPGQGLRLIYYSQIVNDFQKGDIAEGYSVSREKKESFPLTVTSAQKNPTAFYLCASQTGVGNTIYFGEGSWLTVV.

This chain uses TRBV12-3 or TRBV12-4 with TRBJ1-1; 8 bases map to TRBD1. V dropped 3 bases and J dropped 10; count of bases not matched to a gene: 7. The length of the CDR3 is 13 residues. The CDR3 nucleotides are TGTGCCAGCAGTTTGTCCACTGGACAGGGAGCTTTCTTT. This gives the protein CASSLSTGQGAFF.

V usage is TRBV5-1 and J usage is TRBJ1-6; the D gene is possibly TRBD1 (5 bases). Germline V lookup: CDR1 SGHRS, CDR2 YFSETQ. The CDR3 runs 14 residues. The V end was cut by 5 bases, the J end by 10 bases, with 16 bases between. The CDR3 sequence is CASRSGTSGSPLHF. In nucleotides, the CDR3 is TGCGCCAGCAGGTCCGGGACCAGCGGGTCACCCCTCCACTTT. The entire variable domain, with the rest obtained from reference TRBV5-1 and TRBJ1-6, is as follows: KAGVTQTPRYLIKTRGQQVTLSCSPISGHRSVSWYQQTPGQGLQFLFEYFSETQRNKGNFPGRFSGRQFSNSRSEMNVSTLELGDSALYLCASRSGTSGSPLHFGNGTRLTVT.

The J gene is TRBJ2-5, the V gene TRBV11-3, with D perhaps TRBD2 (7 bases). The germline CDR1 and CDR2 sequences are SGHNT and YENEEA. This CDR3 is 15 amino acids long. V was cut by 5 bases and J by 5 bases, with 18 bases left in between. The CDR3 spells CASSTRTGGRETQYF. In DNA form, the CDR3 reads TGTGCCAGCAGCACACGAACGGGGGGCCGGGAGACCCAGTACTTC.

The CDR3 nucleotides read TGTGCCAGCGCGCGGCCCAGGGGCGACGAGCAGTACTTC. Residues: CASARPRGDEQYF. V and J are TRBV12-3 or TRBV12-4 and TRBJ2-7, with D perhaps TRBD1 (6 bases). The CDR3 runs 13 residues. Trimming cost V 8 bases and J 5 bases, with 16 bases left between them.

This rearrangement joins TRBV10-3 to TRBJ2-7; the match to TRBD1 covers 8 bases. This CDR3 has 14 amino acids. Germline CDR1 reads ENHRY; CDR2 reads SYGVKD. V trimming: 8 bases; J trimming: 0 bases; junction bases outside the gene matches: 6. This chain's CDR3 is CAIRAGGLSYEQYF. CDR3 coding DNA: TGTGCCATCCGTGCAGGGGGCCTCTCCTACGAGCAGTACTTC.

The CDR3 reads CASSEGRNRGPGNQPQHF. The CDR3 DNA follows: TGTGCCAGCAGTGAAGGGAGGAACAGGGGGCCGGGTAATCAGCCCCAGCATTTT. The chain carries TRBV2 and TRBJ1-5, with 9 bases that match TRBD1. The CDR3 sequence is 18 residues long. The germline V gene has CDR1 SNHLY and CDR2 FYNNEI. V dropped 1 base and J dropped 4; count of bases not matched to a gene: 11.

The chain carries TRBV7-8 and TRBJ2-7, with 10 bases that match TRBD2. With 4 bases clipped from V and 0 bases from J, the junction kept 6 bases outside the gene matches. The CDR3 contains 16 residues. From germline, CDR1 is SGHVS and CDR2 FQNEAQ. CDR3 amino acids: CASSSTRTSGSYEQYF. The CDR3 region has the DNA TGTGCCAGCAGCTCCACCCGGACTAGCGGCTCCTACGAGCAGTACTTC. The complete variable domain, with remaining parts taken from reference TRBV7-8 and TRBJ2-7, reads GAGVSQSPRYKVAKRGQDVALRCDPISGHVSLFWYQQALGQGPEFLTYFQNEAQLDKSGLPSDRFFAERPEGSVSTLKIQRTQQEDSAVYLCASSSTRTSGSYEQYFGPGTRLTVT.

CDR3 sequence (DNA): TGTGCCAGCAGCTCCGGGACAACCCCGTACTATGGCTACACCTTC. Protein: CASSSGTTPYYGYTF. V gene TRBV5-4 combines with J gene TRBJ1-2, with D possibly TRBD1 on 6 matching bases. Germline V gene data show CDR1 as SGHNT and CDR2 as YYREEE (reference sequence). The CDR3 is 15 residues long. The V end lost 3 bases, the J end lost 3 bases, and 15 bases lay between the germline ends.

The genes are TRBV20-1 and TRBJ1-1; possibly TRBD1 for D (5 bases). Germline V lookup: CDR1 DFQATT, CDR2 SNEGSKA (reference sequence). With 3 bases removed from V and 5 bases from J, the gap between germline ends came to 7 bases. The length of the CDR3 is 11 residues. The CDR3 DNA is TGCAGTGCTAGCGGGGGTACTGAAGCTTTCTTT. This translates into CSASGGTEAFF.